This TCR beta chain was retrieved from a study of human T cells and chemical hapten exposure. In its sample, this clonotype was seen a few times. The time point here: pre-sensitization, week 0. Treatment indicated: therapeutic diphenylcyclopropenone sensitization with weekly scalp DPC. The CDR3 spans 16 residues. The germline gives CDR1 MNHEY, CDR2 SVGAGI. Trimming pared 0 bases from V and 0 bases from J, leaving 12 bases between. TCRdb used MiXCR to reprocess the RACE reads, holding one entry per CDR3 protein. This table holds approximately 320,000 distinct CDR3 sequences, around 5.5% found once. The chain uses TRBV6-5 and TRBJ2-7; D remains unclear. Sequencing was performed on whole blood, taken in connection with sensitization to the hapten diphenylcyclopropenone (DPC). The origin of this receptor is a woman aged 18-29 years with alopecia areata. Some clones in this sample may be carry-over from other donors' samples. CDR3 DNA sequence: TGTGCCAGCAGTTACTCGCTCAGAATTAGCTCCTACGAGCAGTACTTC. Its translation: CASSYSLRISSYEQYF.